A single sample is the source of the 21 T cell receptor beta chains below, sequenced in a study of blood T cell repertoires in COVID-19. The assay was immunoSEQ multiplex PCR, and TCRdb's table has in-frame clones only and misses some. The profile shows 71,000 or so clones, approximately 80% of them singletons. The sequenced material came from peripheral blood. These receptors originate from an older man with acute or convalescent COVID-19.

The chain uses TRBV21-1 and TRBJ2-5; the table's D gene call, TRBD2, was not cross checked with the DNA. TRBV21-1 is annotated as a pseudogene. CDR3 length: 22 residues. The chain's CDR3 is CASSKPWSVYRLAGDIQETQYF. The CDR3 DNA reads as TGTGCCAGCAGCAAACCTTGGTCCGTCTATAGACTAGCGGGAGACATCCAAGAGACCCAGTACTTC.

The chain links TRBV29-1 to TRBJ2-1; 11 positions match TRBD2. The junction had 9 bases not matched to a gene; V was cut back by 7 bases and J by 7 bases. The V gene's germline CDR1 is SQVTM and CDR2 ANQGSEA. The CDR3 runs 14 residues. The CDR3 DNA follows: TGCAGCGCACCTCTAGCGGGAGGAACAAATGAGCAGTTCTTC. Translating gives CSAPLAGGTNEQFF.

The sample holds one count of this clone. This chain connects TRBV19 to TRBJ2-1, with a possible D match to TRBD2 (5 bases). The CDR3 covers 13 residues. Germline CDR1 reads LNHDA; CDR2 reads SQIVND (reference sequence). V was cut by 3 bases and J by 10 bases, with 13 bases left in between. The CDR3 protein is CASSISREREQFF. CDR3 DNA: TGTGCCAGTAGTATCAGTAGGGAGCGAGAGCAGTTCTTC.

The chain uses TRBV6-6 and TRBJ2-1; TRBD2 matches at 10 bases. This CDR3 is built from 15 residues. CDR1 is MNHNY and CDR2 is SVGAGI in the germline V gene (reference sequence). Trimming removed 6 bases from V and 6 bases from J; junction bases left unmatched: 8. CDR3 amino acids: CASSPWTSGVNEQFF. The CDR3 DNA sequence: TGTGCCAGCAGCCCTTGGACTAGCGGCGTCAATGAGCAGTTCTTC.

The chain joins TRBV28 to TRBJ1-4; no reliable D call. Trimming shortened V by 2 bases and J by 3 bases, and 7 bases separated the two germline ends. The CDR3 length is 14 residues. The germline gives CDR1 MDHEN, CDR2 SYDVKM. The CDR3, as DNA: TGTGCCAGCAGTTTAAGGCTAGCTAATGAAAAACTGTTTTTT. Its protein is CASSLRLANEKLFF.

The chain is built from TRBV7-2 and TRBJ1-4, with D hard to call. V lost 0 bases and J 7 bases, leaving 12 bases between the germline ends. The CDR3 loop spans 15 amino acids. From germline, CDR1 is SGHTA and CDR2 FQGNSA. CDR3 sequence reads: CASSLALSHGEKLFF. In DNA form, the CDR3 reads TGTGCCAGCAGCTTAGCGCTGTCCCACGGTGAAAAACTGTTTTTT.

This chain connects TRBV7-6 to TRBJ1-1, with a weak D call TRBD1 (6 bases). V shed 5 bases and J shed 8 bases, with 21 bases lying between them. The CDR3 extends over 15 amino acids. The V gene's germline CDR1 is SGHVS and CDR2 FNYEAQ. CDR3 nucleotides: TGTGCCAGCAGCCCCGAGGGGGGGGCGCGGTTCGAAGCTTTCTTT. Translation gives CASSPEGGARFEAFF.

The chain carries TRBV12-3 or TRBV12-4 and TRBJ1-1; 7 nucleotides match TRBD1. With V trimmed by 6 bases and J by 6 bases, 4 bases remained unmatched. The length of the CDR3 is 12 residues. The CDR3: CASSLGQAEAFF. The CDR3 DNA sequence: TGTGCCAGCAGCCTAGGACAGGCTGAAGCTTTCTTT.

The chain carries TRBV9 and TRBJ2-1, with TRBD2 identical over 13 bases. From germline, CDR1 is SGDLS and CDR2 YYNGEE. This CDR3 contains 17 residues. The ends lost 0 bases at V and 4 bases at J; junction bases unmatched: 4. The CDR3 DNA is TGTGCCAGCAGCGTAGCTACGGGACTAGCGGGATACAATGAGCAGTTCTTC. Translated, it gives CASSVATGLAGYNEQFF.

J is TRBJ2-7 and V is TRBV5-1; 8 bases agree with TRBD1. Germline V gene lookup returns CDR1 SGHRS and CDR2 YFSETQ. J was trimmed by 7 bases and V by 4 bases; bases with no gene match: 10. The CDR3 length is 14 residues. The CDR3 spells CASSPTGAGREQYF. The CDR3 nucleotides read TGCGCCAGCAGCCCGACAGGGGCGGGACGAGAGCAGTACTTC.

This chain joins TRBV5-5 and TRBJ1-1; maybe TRBD1 (6 bases). The length of the CDR3 is 13 residues. The germline V gene encodes CDR1 SGHKS and CDR2 YYEKEE (reference sequence). V lost 5 bases, J lost 7 bases, and 15 bases lay in between. CDR3 residues: CASSSTGTHEAFF. The CDR3 nucleotides read TGTGCCAGCAGTTCAACCGGGACACATGAAGCTTTCTTT.

As DNA, the CDR3 is TGTGCCAGCAGCGGATATAGCGGGAGCTCCTACAATGAGCAGTTCTTC. Residues: CASSGYSGSSYNEQFF. J is TRBJ2-1 and V is TRBV9; 9 bases line up with TRBD2. Trimming at V came to 3 bases and at J to 0 bases, leaving 4 bases not matched to a gene. CDR3 length: 16 residues. Germline values: CDR1 SGDLS, CDR2 YYNGEE.

The CDR3: CAISASGTGELFF. In DNA form, the CDR3 reads TGTGCCATCAGTGCCTCGGGCACCGGGGAGCTGTTTTTT. This chain connects TRBV10-3 to TRBJ2-2; D unresolved. The V end was cut by 4 bases, the J end by 4 bases, with 7 bases between. Germline V gene sequence: CDR1 ENHRY, CDR2 SYGVKD. The CDR3 extends over 13 amino acids.

The chain employs TRBV2 and TRBJ1-2, with D unclear. This CDR3 spans 14 amino acids. CDR1 is SNHLY, CDR2 FYNNEI, per germline. V was clipped by 7 bases and J by 4 bases, with 16 bases between them. CDR3 sequence reads: CASTWIESGYGYTF. DNA of the CDR3: TGTGCCAGCACCTGGATAGAGTCGGGCTATGGCTACACCTTC.

J is TRBJ2-7 and V is TRBV15; 9 bases agree with TRBD1. With V trimmed by 1 base and J by 0 bases, 1 base remained unmatched. Germline CDR1 LNHNV, CDR2 YYDKDF (reference sequence). The CDR3 totals 15 residues. The DNA of the CDR3 is TGTGCCACCAGCAGAGCGGGACAGGGCTCCTACGAGCAGTACTTC. The encoded protein is CATSRAGQGSYEQYF.

This chain joins TRBV9 and TRBJ1-1; 9 bases are shared with TRBD1. The CDR3 runs to 16 residues. Germline V gene data show CDR1 as SGDLS and CDR2 as YYNGEE. The J segment lost 6 bases and the V segment lost 4 bases, leaving 13 bases of the junction unmatched. This CDR3 is CASSPGTGSAVAEAFF. The CDR3 nucleotides read TGTGCCAGCAGCCCCGGGACAGGGAGCGCGGTCGCTGAAGCTTTCTTT.

V gene TRBV6-2 or TRBV6-3 combines with J gene TRBJ1-1; D possibly corresponds to TRBD1 (5 bases). V lost 4 bases to trimming and J lost 7 bases, with 13 bases between them. Germline CDR1 reads MNHEY; CDR2 reads SVGEGT. The CDR3 sequence is 13 residues long. The CDR3 sequence is CASSSGAVLEAFF. As DNA, the CDR3 is TGTGCCAGCAGTTCTGGGGCGGTCCTTGAAGCTTTCTTT.

V gene TRBV4-2 combines with J gene TRBJ2-1; 9 nucleotides align to TRBD2. Germline assignment: CDR1 LGHNA and CDR2 YNFKEQ. This CDR3 contains 18 residues. V was clipped by 4 bases and J by 3 bases; unmatched bases: 13. The CDR3 DNA is TGTGCCAGCAGCCCGTCAGCGGGAGGTAACAGAAACTACAATGAGCAGTTCTTC. Its protein product is CASSPSAGGNRNYNEQFF.

CDR3 coding DNA: TGTGCCAGCAGTCCCCCGGGCTTTATGACGGGGACCAAAAACATTCAGTACTTC. It specifies CASSPPGFMTGTKNIQYF. This chain uses TRBV28 with TRBJ2-4, with D possibly matching TRBD2 (5 bases). Per the germline V gene, CDR1 is MDHEN and CDR2 is SYDVKM. The CDR3 totals 18 residues. The V end lost 5 bases, the J end lost 2 bases, and 22 bases lay between the germline ends.

In this sample, this clone turned up once. This chain uses TRBV6-1 with TRBJ2-3, with 7 bases matching TRBD2. The CDR3 is 14 amino acids. From germline, CDR1 is MNHNS and CDR2 SASEGT. V dropped 3 bases and J dropped 9; count of bases not matched to a gene: 9. The CDR3 nucleotides are TGTGCCAGCAGTGATTCTGGCGGGAGACCCACGCAGTATTTT. Amino acid sequence: CASSDSGGRPTQYF.

This clone was detected only once. This chain links TRBV6-6 with TRBJ2-7; TRBD2 aligns across 13 bases. CDR3 length: 19 residues. Germline V gives CDR1 MNHNY, CDR2 SVGAGI (reference sequence). With 5 bases clipped from V and 3 bases from J, the junction kept 16 bases outside the gene matches. The chain's CDR3 is CASSPGSTEGLAGYYEQYF. Here the CDR3 DNA reads TGTGCCAGCAGTCCAGGGAGTACGGAGGGACTAGCGGGATACTACGAGCAGTACTTC.